These T cell receptor beta chains were read from a single sample in a study of molecular identifiers for immune sequencing clone quantification. TCRdb recomputed calls from the PCR reads with MiXCR, one row per CDR3 protein. The sample includes roughly 630,000 distinct CDR3 sequences, approximately 24% seen only once; the top ten take roughly 0.83%. The specimen sequenced was naive CD8+ T cells from blood, with Jurkat cell RNA spiked in. The receptor set was obtained from a human donor in good health. Some libraries in this study had Jurkat cell RNA spiked in. CDR3s include the opening cysteine and the closing phenylalanine or tryptophan.

CDR3aa: CASSQEQQVSSGNTIYF
v_gene: TRBV4-1
j_gene: TRBJ1-3

CDR3aa: CASSPEDSSYGYTF
v_gene: TRBV4-3
j_gene: TRBJ1-2

CDR3aa: CATSIGGGFYNEQFF
v_gene: TRBV24-1
j_gene: TRBJ2-1

CDR3aa: CSAQGSETQYF
v_gene: TRBV29-1
j_gene: TRBJ2-5

CDR3aa: CASSLAVTYNEQFF
v_gene: TRBV19
j_gene: TRBJ2-1

CDR3aa: CASSSLGLDTYEQYF
v_gene: TRBV19
j_gene: TRBJ2-7

CDR3aa: CASSITYGYTF
v_gene: TRBV19
j_gene: TRBJ1-2

CDR3aa: CAISESTSGKNEQFF
v_gene: TRBV10-3
j_gene: TRBJ2-1

CDR3aa: CASSQETGWGTNEQFF
v_gene: TRBV14
j_gene: TRBJ2-1

CDR3aa: CASSPWTGDRADTQYF
v_gene: TRBV7-9
j_gene: TRBJ2-3

CDR3aa: CASSLYQEAQYF
v_gene: TRBV7-2
j_gene: TRBJ2-3

CDR3aa: CASSSKMNTGELFF
v_gene: TRBV5-6
j_gene: TRBJ2-2

CDR3aa: CASSQDSLGQGSVITEAFF
v_gene: TRBV4-3
j_gene: TRBJ1-1

CDR3aa: CASTGLGASYEQYF
v_gene: TRBV6-2/TRBV6-3
j_gene: TRBJ2-7

CDR3aa: CASSLRQFNYGYTF
v_gene: TRBV6-2/TRBV6-3
j_gene: TRBJ1-2

CDR3aa: CASSQGSGYEQYF
v_gene: TRBV14
j_gene: TRBJ2-7

CDR3aa: CATSSGISTGELFF
v_gene: TRBV15
j_gene: TRBJ2-2

CDR3aa: CSAEDLGPVGEQFF
v_gene: TRBV29-1
j_gene: TRBJ2-1

CDR3aa: CASRTEASWGYEQYF
v_gene: TRBV27
j_gene: TRBJ2-7

CDR3aa: CASSLSWTGDANEQYF
v_gene: TRBV7-6
j_gene: TRBJ2-7

CDR3aa: CASSLPGYDYSNTGELFF
v_gene: TRBV12-3/TRBV12-4
j_gene: TRBJ2-2

CDR3aa: CASSLLDGQGLGELFF
v_gene: TRBV7-9
j_gene: TRBJ2-2

CDR3aa: CSARDPGQGFFEQYF
v_gene: TRBV20-1
j_gene: TRBJ2-7

CDR3aa: CASSLSLAGGPDEQFF
v_gene: TRBV27
j_gene: TRBJ2-1

CDR3aa: CASSSDGRARQYF
v_gene: TRBV9
j_gene: TRBJ2-3

CDR3aa: CAWSVIGTEAFF
v_gene: TRBV30
j_gene: TRBJ1-1

CDR3aa: CAWSVRGGFSHEQYF
v_gene: TRBV30
j_gene: TRBJ2-7

CDR3aa: CASSPGLAGIEQYF
v_gene: TRBV4-3
j_gene: TRBJ2-7

CDR3aa: CASSQDEQGGTEAFF
v_gene: TRBV4-1
j_gene: TRBJ1-1

CDR3aa: CSARDRGRGTEAFF
v_gene: TRBV20-1
j_gene: TRBJ1-1

CDR3aa: CASSPYLVNTEAFF
v_gene: TRBV7-7
j_gene: TRBJ1-1

CDR3aa: CASRTGGSTEAFF
v_gene: TRBV19
j_gene: TRBJ1-1

CDR3aa: CASRNGWGWEETQYF
v_gene: TRBV6-6
j_gene: TRBJ2-5

CDR3aa: CASSQNGQQETQYF
v_gene: TRBV4-1
j_gene: TRBJ2-5

CDR3aa: CASSDGIAGAGYF
v_gene: TRBV6-6
j_gene: TRBJ2-3

CDR3aa: CASSRTGTQETQYF
v_gene: TRBV7-9
j_gene: TRBJ2-5

CDR3aa: CSVEVDNTIYF
v_gene: TRBV29-1
j_gene: TRBJ1-3

CDR3aa: CASSLGAAEQYF
v_gene: TRBV5-1
j_gene: TRBJ2-7

CDR3aa: CASSGSGRWSYNEQFF
v_gene: TRBV28
j_gene: TRBJ2-1

CDR3aa: CASSQDRASGDYEQFF
v_gene: TRBV4-3
j_gene: TRBJ2-1

CDR3aa: CASSPSLTLYEQYF
v_gene: TRBV3-1
j_gene: TRBJ2-7

CDR3aa: CASSPGLATDTQYF
v_gene: TRBV6-5
j_gene: TRBJ2-3

CDR3aa: CASRTRGAGTDTQYF
v_gene: TRBV5-5
j_gene: TRBJ2-3

CDR3aa: CASSLRQGVPGELFF
v_gene: TRBV7-2
j_gene: TRBJ2-2

CDR3aa: CAWRSEVWVSATEAFF
v_gene: TRBV30
j_gene: TRBJ1-1

CDR3aa: CASSQTHPTNTGELFF
v_gene: TRBV27
j_gene: TRBJ2-2

CDR3aa: CASQPDRASYEQYF
v_gene: TRBV27
j_gene: TRBJ2-7

CDR3aa: CASGLWSHSGANVLTF
v_gene: TRBV7-2
j_gene: TRBJ2-6

CDR3aa: CASSLGRAGTEQFF
v_gene: TRBV28
j_gene: TRBJ2-1

CDR3aa: CASSSDVSYNSPLHF
v_gene: TRBV7-2
j_gene: TRBJ1-6

CDR3aa: CASSVEISAGGYGHTF
v_gene: TRBV9
j_gene: TRBJ1-2

CDR3aa: CASSNRDRGPTDTQYF
v_gene: TRBV9
j_gene: TRBJ2-3

CDR3aa: CASSPEVSSYEQYF
v_gene: TRBV18
j_gene: TRBJ2-7